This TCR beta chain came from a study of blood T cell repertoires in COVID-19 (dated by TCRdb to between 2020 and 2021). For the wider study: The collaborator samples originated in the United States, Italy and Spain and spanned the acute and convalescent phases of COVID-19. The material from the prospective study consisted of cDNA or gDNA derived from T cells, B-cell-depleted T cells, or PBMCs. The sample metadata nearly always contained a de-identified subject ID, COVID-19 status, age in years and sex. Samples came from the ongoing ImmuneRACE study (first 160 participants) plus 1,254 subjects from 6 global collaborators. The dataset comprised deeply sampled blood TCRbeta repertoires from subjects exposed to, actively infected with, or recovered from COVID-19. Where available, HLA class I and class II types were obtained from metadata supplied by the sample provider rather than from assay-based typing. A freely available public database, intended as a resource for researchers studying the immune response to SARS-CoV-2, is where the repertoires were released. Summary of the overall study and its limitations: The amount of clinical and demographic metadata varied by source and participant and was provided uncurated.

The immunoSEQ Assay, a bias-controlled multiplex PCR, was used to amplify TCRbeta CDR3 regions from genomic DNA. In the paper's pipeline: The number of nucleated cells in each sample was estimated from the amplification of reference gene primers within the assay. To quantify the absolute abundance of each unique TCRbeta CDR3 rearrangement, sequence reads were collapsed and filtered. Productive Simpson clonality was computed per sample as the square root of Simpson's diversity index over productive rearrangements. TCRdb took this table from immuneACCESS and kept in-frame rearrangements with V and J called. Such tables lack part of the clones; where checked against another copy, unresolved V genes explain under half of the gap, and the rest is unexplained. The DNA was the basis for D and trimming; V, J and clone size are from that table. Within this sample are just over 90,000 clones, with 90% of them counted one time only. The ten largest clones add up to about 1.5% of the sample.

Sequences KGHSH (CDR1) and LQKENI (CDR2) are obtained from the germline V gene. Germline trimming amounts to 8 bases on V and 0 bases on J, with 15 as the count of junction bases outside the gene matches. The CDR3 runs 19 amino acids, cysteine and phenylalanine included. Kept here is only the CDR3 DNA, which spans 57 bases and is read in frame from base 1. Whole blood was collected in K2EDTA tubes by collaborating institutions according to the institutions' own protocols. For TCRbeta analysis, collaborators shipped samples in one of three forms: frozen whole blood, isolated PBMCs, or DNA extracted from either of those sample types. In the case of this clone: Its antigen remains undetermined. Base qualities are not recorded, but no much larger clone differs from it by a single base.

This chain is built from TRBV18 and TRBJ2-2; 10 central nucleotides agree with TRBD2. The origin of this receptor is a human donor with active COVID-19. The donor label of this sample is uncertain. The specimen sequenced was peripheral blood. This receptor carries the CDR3 CASQSRTLAGATNTGELFF. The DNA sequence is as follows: TGTGCCAGCCAATCGCGTACTCTAGCGGGGGCTACGAACACCGGGGAGCTGTTTTTT.